Presented here are 11 T cell receptor beta chains from one specimen sequenced in a study of regulatory T cells in long-lasting Graves disease. Library construction for TCR beta used iRepertoire HTBI primers and Arm-PCR of CDR3 regions. TCRdb re-called the multiplex PCR reads with MiXCR, one entry per CDR3 protein. The sample lists some 450,000 distinct CDR3 sequences; around 20% were seen once. Time point of the sample: persistent/refractory GD, antithyroid drugs over 5 years with positive TRAb. TCR sequences were obtained from RNA taken from PBMCs. The sample was peripheral blood mononuclear cells (PBMCs), taken when the disease was refractory, from a patient treated with antithyroid drugs. The receptors shown here come from a female donor with Graves disease.

The table lists this clonotype with a few counts. The chain couples TRBV20-1 to TRBJ1-1; D possibly corresponds to TRBD1 (5 bases). Trimming stripped 4 bases from V and 1 base from J, with 13 bases between. From germline, CDR1 is DFQATT and CDR2 SNEGSKA (reference sequence). The CDR3 spans 14 residues. The CDR3 DNA follows: TGCAGTGCTACTAAACAGGAGACGAACACTGAAGCTTTCTTT. This encodes CSATKQETNTEAFF.

This clonotype was picked up a small number of times. The rearrangement joins TRBV25-1 to TRBJ2-7, with D tentatively TRBD2 (7 bases). The germline V gene encodes CDR1 MGHDK and CDR2 SYGVNS. Trimming shortened V by 4 bases and J by 0 bases, and 19 bases separated the two germline ends. This CDR3 spans 17 amino acids. CDR3 sequence reads: CASSGAHGGHLSYEQYF. The CDR3 coding sequence is TGTGCCAGCAGTGGTGCCCACGGGGGGCACCTCTCCTACGAGCAGTACTTC.

In its sample, this clonotype was seen a few times. The genes are TRBV29-1 and TRBJ2-7, with 7 bases fitting TRBD1. J gave up 3 bases and V 4 bases, and 9 bases lay outside the gene matches. The germline V gene has CDR1 SQVTM and CDR2 ANQGSEA. The CDR3 covers 14 residues. The CDR3 sequence: CSVVPAGGFYEQYF. CDR3 nucleotide sequence: TGCAGCGTTGTCCCAGCAGGGGGATTCTACGAGCAGTACTTC.

There are many counts of this clonotype. CDR3 nucleotide sequence: TGTGCCAGCAGTTTCTCCCGCTCCGGGGCGCGCGGCTACACCTTC. The encoded protein is CASSFSRSGARGYTF. The rearrangement joins TRBV12-3 or TRBV12-4 to TRBJ1-2, with D possibly matching TRBD1 (5 bases). CDR3 length: 15 residues. V was trimmed by 3 bases and J by 8 bases, leaving 19 bases between them.

This clonotype was counted many times. This chain uses TRBV5-6 with TRBJ2-5; 11 bases map to TRBD2. V gave up 3 bases and J gave up 1 base; unmatched junction bases: 2. This CDR3 is built from 15 residues. Per germline, CDR1 SGHDT and CDR2 YYEEEE. The CDR3 sequence is CASSYGTSGQETQYF. CDR3 sequence (DNA): TGTGCCAGCAGCTACGGGACTAGCGGCCAAGAGACCCAGTACTTC.

This chain joins TRBV6-5 and TRBJ2-2; 11 nucleotides match TRBD2. Germline lookup yields CDR1 MNHEY and CDR2 SVGAGI. The CDR3 runs 20 residues. Trimming at V came to 2 bases and at J to 1 base, leaving 12 bases not matched to a gene. This chain's CDR3 is CASSYALAGVRYGNTGELFF. Written as DNA, the CDR3 is TGTGCCAGCAGTTACGCACTAGCGGGAGTGAGATACGGGAACACCGGGGAGCTGTTTTTT.

The chain links TRBV30 to TRBJ2-7; D remains unclear. V lost 0 bases and J 4 bases, leaving 10 bases between the germline ends. The CDR3 has 13 residues. Germline CDR1 GTSNPN, CDR2 SVGIG (reference sequence). The chain's CDR3 is CAWSVNVFYEQYF. CDR3 in DNA: TGTGCCTGGAGTGTGAATGTATTTTACGAGCAGTACTTC.

This clonotype was observed at least ten times. This chain links TRBV5-1 with TRBJ1-2, with TRBD1 matching over 7 bases. Germline CDR1 SGHRS, CDR2 YFSETQ. CDR3 length: 18 amino acids. Germline trimming cut 0 bases from V and 4 bases from J; bases unmatched to any gene: 15. The CDR3 loop is CASSLVDREGGRSYGYTF. CDR3 sequence (DNA): TGCGCCAGCAGCTTGGTTGACAGGGAAGGGGGCCGGAGCTATGGCTACACCTTC.

In nucleotides, the CDR3 is TGTGCCAGCAGCGCCCTGGACTGGAGCTCCTACGAGCAGTACTTC. Translation: CASSALDWSSYEQYF. The chain joins TRBV6-1 to TRBJ2-7, with D tentatively TRBD2 (5 bases). The CDR3 sequence is 15 residues long. The V end lost 6 bases, the J end lost 0 bases, and 15 bases lay between the germline ends. Germline loops: CDR1 MNHNS, CDR2 SASEGT.

This clonotype has at least ten counts. The chain recombines TRBV7-2 with TRBJ2-7; D gene unclear. The CDR3 is made up of 14 amino acids. Germline assignment: CDR1 SGHTA and CDR2 FQGNSA. Trimming shortened V by 0 bases and J by 3 bases, and 9 bases separated the two germline ends. The CDR3 here is CASSLALQIYEQYF. CDR3 sequence (DNA): TGTGCCAGCAGCTTAGCCCTACAGATCTACGAGCAGTACTTC.

The rearrangement uses TRBV5-5 and TRBJ2-7, with TRBD2 matching 7 bases. Germline trimming cut 4 bases from V and 2 bases from J; bases unmatched to any gene: 6. Germline CDR1 is SGHKS and CDR2 is YYEKEE (reference sequence). The CDR3 runs to 14 residues. The CDR3 coding sequence is TGTGCCAGCAGCCCCGGACTAGTCACCTACGAGCAGTACTTC. This gives the protein CASSPGLVTYEQYF.